This T cell receptor (beta chain) emerged from a study of cytomegalovirus exposure and HLA in healthy donors. Study-wide findings and caveats: CMV serostatus alone was available as immune exposure information. The study designated 160 or so TCR beta chains cytomegalovirus-associated.

About this clone: Its antigen is not known.

The PCR employed 60 Vbeta primers together with 13 Jbeta primers. In the original processing: Approximately 72 million unique TCR beta chains, 9.5 million to 11 million of them shared, were counted by a later analysis. TCRdb keeps only in-frame clones here, not all; method: immunoSEQ multiplex PCR. The V and J calls and clone size come from that table; D and trimming were worked out from the DNA. In the table there are over 120,000 clones, around four fifths of which are singletons. This TCR was recovered from an older woman in good health and CMV-seropositive. The sequenced sample was PBMCs.

CDR3 in amino acids: CASSYNSGTSYNEQFF. In nucleotides, the CDR3 is TGTGCCAGCAGCTATAATAGCGGCACATCCTACAATGAGCAGTTCTTC. J is TRBJ2-1 and V is TRBV7-9, with D perhaps TRBD2 (6 bases). V lost 4 bases and J lost 1, with 14 bases in between. This CDR3 has 16 residues. Germline V gene data show CDR1 as SEHNR and CDR2 as FQNEAQ (reference sequence).